Shown below are 16 T cell receptor beta chains from a single sample sequenced in a study of T cell changes during pregnancy in multiple sclerosis. The protocol was immunoSEQ multiplex PCR, while the TCRdb copy is restricted to in-frame clones and leaves out a portion. Among about 130,000 clones listed, less than 97% were seen once. The specimen comprised peripheral blood, sampled after pregnancy. All receptors come from a female donor with multiple sclerosis, enrolled in a pregnancy study.

DNA of the CDR3: TGCGCCAGCAGCCTACTTGGACAGGGGACCTACGAGCAGTACTTC. Translating gives CASSLLGQGTYEQYF. J is TRBJ2-7 and V is TRBV4-1; 9 nucleotides match TRBD1. The CDR3 has 15 amino acids. The ends lost 4 bases at V and 2 bases at J; junction bases unmatched: 6. Germline V gene data show CDR1 as MGHRA and CDR2 as YSYEKL.

The gene calls are TRBV27 and TRBJ2-1; D is perhaps TRBD2 (6 bases). Germline V gives CDR1 MNHEY, CDR2 SMNVEV (reference sequence). Trimming took 1 base from V and 4 from J, leaving 20 bases between them. The CDR3 contains 18 residues. The CDR3 DNA reads TGTGCCAGCAGTTTATATCCCCCGGGGGTAGTGGGATACAATGAGCAGTTCTTC. Protein product: CASSLYPPGVVGYNEQFF.

The chain couples TRBV15 to TRBJ1-5, with 8 bases matching TRBD1. Germline V gene lookup returns CDR1 LNHNV and CDR2 YYDKDF (reference sequence). The CDR3 has 14 residues. Germline trimming cut 3 bases from V and 3 bases from J; bases unmatched to any gene: 1. This chain's CDR3 is CATSRDRANQPQHF. The CDR3 nucleotides are TGTGCCACCAGCAGGGACAGGGCCAATCAGCCCCAGCATTTT. Together with reference TRBV15 and TRBJ1-5, the CDR3 gives the full variable domain: DAMVIQNPRYQVTQFGKPVTLSCSQTLNHNVMYWYQQKSSQAPKLLFHYYDKDFNNEADTPDNFQSRRPNTSFCFLDIRSPGLGDTAMYLCATSRDRANQPQHFGDGTRLSIL.

This chain joins TRBV9 and TRBJ2-5; D unresolved. The CDR3 contains 11 residues. Germline V lookup: CDR1 SGDLS, CDR2 YYNGEE. Trimming shortened V by 3 bases and J by 5 bases, and 5 bases separated the two germline ends. The CDR3 sequence: CASSASETQYF. The CDR3 nucleotides read TGTGCCAGCAGCGCCTCCGAGACCCAGTACTTC.

V and J are TRBV5-4 and TRBJ2-5; D is undetermined. The CDR3 extends over 12 amino acids. With 0 bases removed from V and 3 bases from J, the gap between germline ends came to 3 bases. Germline CDR1 and CDR2: SGHNT and YYREEE (reference sequence). CDR3: CASSLAEETQYF. The CDR3 DNA reads as TGTGCCAGCAGCTTGGCCGAAGAGACCCAGTACTTC.

This clone was seen a single time. For the CDR3, the DNA is TGCAGCGTGCAGGGTGCCACCGGGGAGCTGTTTTTT. This encodes CSVQGATGELFF. V is TRBV29-1 and J is TRBJ2-2; D possibly corresponds to TRBD1 (5 bases). There are 12 residues in the CDR3. Per the germline V gene, CDR1 is SQVTM and CDR2 is ANQGSEA. The V gene lost 6 bases and the J gene lost 4 bases, with 9 bases spanning the gap.

The J gene is TRBJ2-1, the V gene TRBV11-3, with D perhaps matching TRBD2 (5 bases). The CDR3 extends over 12 amino acids. The germline CDR1 and CDR2 sequences are SGHNT and YENEEA. Trimming removed 5 bases from V and 8 bases from J, with 10 bases in between. As DNA, the CDR3 is TGTGCCAGCAGCCGAGGGCACGATGAGCAGTTCTTC. Residues: CASSRGHDEQFF.

The chain has TRBV4-1 and TRBJ1-3; 9 nucleotides agree with TRBD1. J was trimmed by 4 bases and V by 0 bases; bases with no gene match: 13. The germline V gene has CDR1 MGHRA and CDR2 YSYEKL. The CDR3 runs to 19 residues. CDR3 coding DNA: TGCGCCAGCAGCCAAGATCAGGGGATCGGGACAGGGTCAGGAAACACCATATATTTT. It codes for CASSQDQGIGTGSGNTIYF.

The chain combines TRBV9 with TRBJ2-1, with 11 bases lining up with TRBD2. CDR3 size: 15 residues. The J segment lost 6 bases and the V segment lost 3 bases, leaving 5 bases of the junction unmatched. Germline CDR1 reads SGDLS; CDR2 reads YYNGEE. This chain's CDR3 is CASSASGTSGNEQFF. The CDR3 DNA reads TGTGCCAGCAGCGCTTCCGGGACTAGCGGCAATGAGCAGTTCTTC.

The chain combines TRBV7-8 with TRBJ1-3, with TRBD1 matching 7 bases. The CDR3 contains 15 residues. The V and J ends lost 4 bases and 3 bases, in that order; junction bases with no gene match: 6. Germline CDR1 and CDR2: SGHVS and FQNEAQ. CDR3 sequence: CASSSQGQIGNTIYF. The CDR3 bases are TGTGCCAGCAGCTCTCAGGGACAGATTGGAAACACCATATATTTT.

This chain connects TRBV27 to TRBJ1-1; D not resolved. The CDR3 is 13 amino acids. In germline, CDR1 is MNHEY, CDR2 SMNVEV (reference sequence). Trimming cost V 7 bases and J 3 bases, with 12 bases left between them. The CDR3 DNA sequence: TGTGCCAGCATATCGCAGAGGGACACTGAAGCTTTCTTT. Translating gives CASISQRDTEAFF.

The rearrangement uses TRBV28 and TRBJ2-7; maybe TRBD1 (6 bases). Germline V gene sequence: CDR1 MDHEN, CDR2 SYDVKM. This CDR3 contains 19 residues. Trimming pared 5 bases from V and 0 bases from J, leaving 26 bases between. CDR3 bases: TGTGCCAGCAGTCTCCCCGGCCTGAACCGGGACATCTCCTCCTACGAGCAGTACTTC. Its protein is CASSLPGLNRDISSYEQYF.

This clone was picked up one time. This chain joins TRBV29-1 and TRBJ1-4; D is perhaps TRBD1 (5 bases). The CDR3 has 11 residues. V lost 6 bases, J lost 10 bases, and 12 bases lay in between. The germline V gene encodes CDR1 SQVTM and CDR2 ANQGSEA. CDR3 nucleotides: TGCAGCGTCCCCAGGGAGGGAAAACTGTTTTTT. Amino acid sequence: CSVPREGKLFF.

The chain uses TRBV18 and TRBJ2-7; 8 nucleotides line up with TRBD1. The CDR3 covers 14 residues. The V segment lost 4 bases and the J segment 2 bases; nucleotides outside the gene matches: 4. Germline CDR1 is KGHSH and CDR2 is LQKENI. DNA for the CDR3: TGTGCCAGCTCACAAGGACAGGGCCCCTACGAGCAGTACTTC. Its translation is CASSQGQGPYEQYF.

Note on this clone: At one end, the junction sequence differs from germline, possibly due to a read error. This sequence joins TRBV6-5 and TRBJ2-7, with D possibly TRBD1 on 5 matching bases. The CDR3 is 12 amino acids. Germline CDR1 reads MNHEY; CDR2 reads SVGAGI. CDR3 amino acids: CASSYLGQGLIF. The CDR3 bases are TGTGCCAGCAGTTACTTGGGGCAGGGTCTTATTTTC.

The V call is TRBV7-9, the J call TRBJ1-1; perhaps TRBD1 as D (5 bases). CDR3 length equals 13 residues. Trimming pared 3 bases from V and 5 bases from J, leaving 10 bases between. Germline loops: CDR1 SEHNR, CDR2 FQNEAQ (reference sequence). The CDR3: CASSFGGVTEAFF. The CDR3 bases are TGTGCCAGCAGCTTTGGGGGGGTTACTGAAGCTTTCTTT. The full variable domain, its missing parts supplied by reference TRBV7-9 and TRBJ1-1, is DTGVSQNPRHKITKRGQNVTFRCDPISEHNRLYWYRQTLGQGPEFLTYFQNEAQLEKSRLLSDRFSAERPKGSFSTLEIQRTEQGDSAMYLCASSFGGVTEAFFGQGTRLTVV.